The 25 T cell receptor beta chains reported below all come from one sample, sequenced in a study of cytomegalovirus exposure and HLA in healthy donors. Primers: 60 Vbeta forward and 13 Jbeta reverse. Measured with immunoSEQ multiplex PCR; TCRdb has only the in-frame clones, and not every one. The top ten hold roughly 2.8% of the sample, which has some 140,000 clones, 65% to 75% seen once. Sequencing was carried out using PBMCs. The receptor source for this set is a young man in good health and CMV-seronegative.

Comment on this clone: The junction differs from germline at one of its ends, possibly a read error. The sample carries other DNA sequences with the same CDR3. The chain has TRBV5-3 and TRBJ1-4; no clear D gene. TRBV5-3 is classed as an ORF, of uncertain function. CDR3 length equals 14 residues. In DNA, the CDR3 is TGTGCCAGAAGCTTCGGGATGCTAAGGGAAAAGCTGTTTTTT. Its protein product is CARSFGMLREKLFF.

This chain connects TRBV27 to TRBJ1-1; TRBD1 matches at 7 bases. Germline-derived CDR1 and CDR2 are MNHEY and SMNVEV (reference sequence). The trim removed 8 bases at V and 4 bases at J, leaving 10 bases unmatched. The CDR3 has 14 residues. The CDR3 loop is CASGFQDRSTEAFF. DNA for the CDR3: TGTGCCAGCGGCTTCCAGGACAGGAGCACTGAAGCTTTCTTT.

This clone has more than one count but fewer than ten. The germline gene is not matched at one end of the junction; a read error may be the cause. The genes are TRBV6-6 and TRBJ2-1; 7 nucleotides agree with TRBD1. There are 11 residues in the CDR3. CDR1 and CDR2 from the germline V gene are MNHNY and SVGAGI (reference sequence). The CDR3 nucleotides read TGTGCCAGCAGTTACTCCGGACAGGCAGTCTTC. It is translated as CASSYSGQAVF.

The chain couples TRBV6-1 to TRBJ2-1, with D maybe TRBD1 (6 bases). The V and J ends lost 0 bases and 8 bases respectively, with 17 bases between them. The CDR3 loop spans 16 amino acids. The V gene's germline CDR1 is MNHNS and CDR2 SASEGT. The CDR3 loop is CASSEASGASSDEQFF. The CDR3 DNA follows: TGTGCCAGCAGTGAAGCCTCAGGGGCCTCGTCCGATGAGCAGTTCTTC.

V is TRBV4-3 and J is TRBJ2-7, with TRBD1 matching 10 bases. Germline V gives CDR1 LGHNA, CDR2 YSLEER. V was clipped by 4 bases and J by 0 bases; unmatched bases: 3. This CDR3 has 15 amino acids. For the CDR3, the DNA is TGCGCCAGCAGCCCGGGACAGGGGCGCTCCTACGAGCAGTACTTC. Its translation: CASSPGQGRSYEQYF.

The chain is built from TRBV21-1 and TRBJ1-4; the table's D call TRBD1 went unverified against the DNA. TRBV21-1 is a documented pseudogene. This CDR3 is built from 17 residues. Written as DNA, the CDR3 is TGTGCCAGCAGCAAAGCCCTGGGGGCGGAGACTAATGAAAAACTGTTTTTT. Translating gives CASSKALGAETNEKLFF.

The V gene is TRBV28, the J gene TRBJ1-1, with D unresolved. V shed 2 bases and J shed 6 bases, with 13 bases lying between them. The CDR3 has 14 residues. Germline V CDR1 and CDR2: MDHEN, SYDVKM. The CDR3 region is CASSLVMVQPEAFF. In nucleotides, the CDR3 is TGTGCCAGCAGTTTAGTGATGGTACAGCCTGAAGCTTTCTTT.

The genes are TRBV9 and TRBJ1-3; weak D call: TRBD1 (6 bases). Trimming removed 0 bases from V and 3 bases from J, with 10 bases in between. The CDR3 is 15 residues long. CDR1 is SGDLS and CDR2 is YYNGEE in the germline V gene. The CDR3 region has the DNA TGTGCCAGCAGCGTAGCCACAGGGCTTGGAAACACCATATATTTT. Its translation is CASSVATGLGNTIYF.

The chain joins TRBV4-1 to TRBJ2-1; 10 nucleotides match TRBD2. Trimming at V came to 0 bases and at J to 8 bases, leaving 10 bases not matched to a gene. Germline CDR1 reads MGHRA; CDR2 reads YSYEKL. The CDR3 runs 17 residues. DNA for the CDR3: TGCGCCAGCAGCCAAGATTCCCTAGCGGGGGTGGGGGATGAGCAGTTCTTC. This encodes CASSQDSLAGVGDEQFF.

V gene TRBV27 combines with J gene TRBJ2-1, with TRBD1 matching over 12 bases. CDR3 length: 15 amino acids. The V gene end was trimmed by 3 bases and the J gene end by 4 bases; junction bases not matched to a gene: 1. CDR1 is MNHEY, CDR2 SMNVEV, per germline (reference sequence). This chain's CDR3 is CASSLGQGAYNEQFF. The CDR3 DNA reads TGTGCCAGCAGTTTGGGACAGGGGGCTTACAATGAGCAGTTCTTC.

The chain uses TRBV7-8 and TRBJ1-2; D gene uncertain. The CDR3 has 14 residues. Trimming shortened V by 0 bases and J by 3 bases, and 8 bases separated the two germline ends. CDR1 is SGHVS, CDR2 FQNEAQ, per germline. This chain's CDR3 is CASSLASRDYGYTF. CDR3 sequence (DNA): TGTGCCAGCAGCTTAGCGTCCCGTGACTATGGCTACACCTTC.

The V and J genes are TRBV7-6 and TRBJ2-1; the D gene is possibly TRBD2 (7 bases). Germline CDR1 and CDR2: SGHVS and FNYEAQ. This CDR3 comprises 15 residues. V was cut by 7 bases and J by 7 bases, with 20 bases left in between. CDR3 protein: CASTERGGGGNEQFF. The CDR3, as DNA: TGTGCCAGCACTGAACGAGGGGGGGGTGGGAATGAGCAGTTCTTC. The full variable domain, rest sourced from reference TRBV7-6 and TRBJ2-1, is GAGVSQSPRYKVTKRGQDVALRCDPISGHVSLYWYRQALGQGPEFLTYFNYEAQQDKSGLPNDRFSAERPEGSISTLTIQRTEQRDSAMYRCASTERGGGGNEQFFGPGTRLTVL.

V and J are TRBV27 and TRBJ2-5; D is unresolved. Per germline, CDR1 MNHEY and CDR2 SMNVEV (reference sequence). CDR3 length equals 13 residues. V lost 6 bases, J lost 4 bases, and 12 bases lay in between. CDR3 sequence reads: CASRAFVGETQYF. Here the CDR3 DNA reads TGTGCCAGCAGAGCCTTCGTTGGAGAGACCCAGTACTTC.

This clone has only one observation. J is TRBJ1-1 and V is TRBV28; TRBD1 is a possible D gene (5 bases). The germline gives CDR1 MDHEN, CDR2 SYDVKM. V lost 4 bases, J lost 8 bases, and 11 bases lay in between. The length of the CDR3 is 12 residues. CDR3 sequence reads: CASSWWQGEAFF. DNA of the CDR3: TGTGCCAGCAGTTGGTGGCAGGGCGAAGCTTTCTTT.

The J gene is TRBJ2-7, the V gene TRBV6-6, with TRBD1 matching over 7 bases. The CDR3 runs 13 residues. The V gene's germline CDR1 is MNHNY and CDR2 SVGAGI (reference sequence). Unmatched junction bases numbered 6, after V lost 6 bases and J lost 4 bases. Written as DNA, the CDR3 is TGTGCCAGCAGCCAAGGGGGCGGGTACGAGCAGTACGTC. This translates into CASSQGGGYEQYV.

The V and J genes are TRBV9 and TRBJ2-2, with 9 nucleotides matching TRBD1. This CDR3 has 16 amino acids. Germline V gene lookup returns CDR1 SGDLS and CDR2 YYNGEE. V lost 3 bases to trimming and J lost 6 bases; unmatched junction nucleotides: 9. The CDR3 spells CASSGHRGLFSGELFF. For the CDR3, the DNA is TGTGCCAGCAGCGGGCACAGGGGGCTCTTCTCCGGGGAGCTGTTTTTT.

V gene TRBV6-5 combines with J gene TRBJ1-2, with unresolved D. CDR1 is MNHEY and CDR2 is SVGAGI in the germline V gene. Deletions cut 2 bases from V and 4 bases from J, with 14 bases between. This CDR3 region has 15 residues. The CDR3 bases are TGTGCCAGCAGTTACGGCCCCGGGAGGTCCTATGGCTACACCTTC. Protein: CASSYGPGRSYGYTF.

Notes on this clone: Other DNA sequences in the sample encode the same CDR3. The V call is TRBV6-5, the J call TRBJ1-5; the match to TRBD1 covers 8 bases. The CDR3 is made up of 15 amino acids. With V trimmed by 5 bases and J by 1 base, 4 bases remained unmatched. The germline gives CDR1 MNHEY, CDR2 SVGAGI. As DNA, the CDR3 is TGTGCCAGCAGTCCACGGACAGGGAGCAATCAGCCCCAGCATTTT. Protein product: CASSPRTGSNQPQHF.

This chain connects TRBV7-2 to TRBJ2-5; D unresolved. The germline gives CDR1 SGHTA, CDR2 FQGNSA. V was clipped by 2 bases and J by 1 base, with 8 bases between them. There are 14 residues in the CDR3. The DNA of the CDR3 is TGTGCCAGCAGCTTATCCCCCTCCCAAGAGACCCAGTACTTC. This codes for CASSLSPSQETQYF.

The chain joins TRBV2 to TRBJ1-5; 8 nucleotides line up with TRBD1. CDR1 is SNHLY and CDR2 is FYNNEI in the germline V gene. The V and J ends lost 3 bases and 5 bases, in that order; junction bases with no gene match: 6. The CDR3 sequence is 15 residues long. CDR3 sequence: CASSEWTGNYQPQHF. CDR3 in DNA: TGTGCCAGCAGTGAGTGGACAGGGAATTATCAGCCCCAGCATTTT.

Details on this clone: A junction end diverges from the germline sequence, so it may reflect a read error. The gene calls are TRBV7-9 and TRBJ2-4; tentatively, D is TRBD1 (5 bases). Germline values: CDR1 SEHNR, CDR2 FQNEAQ (reference sequence). The CDR3 totals 15 residues. CDR3 in DNA: TGTGCCAGCAGCTTAGGGGGAACAGGCCAGAACAGTCAGTACTTC. Encoded protein: CASSLGGTGQNSQYF. The variable domain in full, with the rest retrieved from reference TRBV7-9 and TRBJ2-4, is DTGVSQNPRHKITKRGQNVTFRCDPISEHNRLYWYRQTLGQGPEFLTYFQNEAQLEKSRLLSDRFSAERPKGSFSTLEIQRTEQGDSAMYLCASSLGGTGQNSQYFGAGTRLSVL.

The chain has TRBV15 and TRBJ2-3, with D perhaps matching TRBD1 (6 bases). This CDR3 has 15 amino acids. Per germline, CDR1 LNHNV and CDR2 YYDKDF (reference sequence). The ends were cut back, 1 base at V and 2 bases at J, with 10 bases in the middle. The CDR3 DNA reads TGTGCCACCAGCAGAGGGGCAGGGGACACAGATACGCAGTATTTT. The encoded protein is CATSRGAGDTDTQYF.

This chain connects TRBV6-1 to TRBJ2-5; 8 positions agree with TRBD2. Germline values: CDR1 MNHNS, CDR2 SASEGT. The CDR3 has 17 residues. The junction had 12 bases not matched to a gene; V was cut back by 1 base and J by 5 bases. The CDR3 is CASSEVGGGPYGETQYF. The DNA for the CDR3 is TGTGCCAGCAGTGAAGTTGGCGGGGGGCCCTACGGGGAGACCCAGTACTTC.

A remark on this clone: Other DNA sequences in the sample encode the same CDR3. The V and J genes are TRBV7-2 and TRBJ2-7, with D perhaps TRBD1 (7 bases). V dropped 5 bases and J dropped 4 bases, with 15 bases sitting between them. Germline values: CDR1 SGHTA, CDR2 FQGNSA. CDR3 length: 14 amino acids. For the CDR3, the DNA is TGTGCCAGCAGCCCTAGACAGGGAGGTTACGAGCAGTACTTC. Its protein product is CASSPRQGGYEQYF.

This clone was detected a few times. The V gene is TRBV5-6, the J gene TRBJ1-1; D gene uncertain. The CDR3 has 12 residues. Deletions cut 3 bases from V and 6 bases from J, with 9 bases between. Germline V gene sequence: CDR1 SGHDT, CDR2 YYEEEE. The CDR3 nucleotides are TGTGCCAGCAGCTCAGCGGACTCTGAAGCTTTCTTT. Its translation: CASSSADSEAFF.